Listed below are T cell receptor beta chains from one sample, sequenced in a study of shared clonotypes between healthy human individuals. Measured with immunoSEQ multiplex PCR; TCRdb has only the in-frame clones, and not every one. The sample has a few hundred thousand clones, 65% seen once; the top ten hold approximately 12%. Sequences were obtained from memory CD4+ T cells sorted from blood. Receptor source: a man aged 30-40 years in good health. The CDR3 runs from the conserved cysteine through the conserved F or W. D genes are given only for firm matches. The size entry is marked missing in some rows and otherwise reads once, few, many or a size class.

d_call	v_call	clone_size	j_call	cdr3_aa	cdr3_nt
.	TRBV27	few	TRBJ2-1	CASIPTPGVYNEQFF	TGTGCCAGCATCCCGACTCCGGGGGTTTACAATGAGCAGTTCTTC
TRBD2	TRBV7-9	few	TRBJ2-7	CASSGGLASYF	TGTGCCAGCAGCGGCGGACTAGCTTCGTACTTC
.	TRBV7-9	.	TRBJ2-3	CASSSRGFGDTQYF	TGTGCCAGCAGCTCTAGGGGTTTTGGAGATACGCAGTATTTT
TRBD1	TRBV27	.	TRBJ2-7	CASSSPGQGYYEQYF	TGTGCCAGCAGTAGTCCGGGACAGGGGTACTACGAGCAGTACTTC
.	TRBV11-2	once	TRBJ2-1	CASQSINEQFF	TGTGCCAGCCAGAGCATAAATGAGCAGTTCTTC
.	TRBV18	.	TRBJ2-1	CASSPFGYNEQFF	TGTGCCAGCTCACCATTTGGGTATAATGAGCAGTTCTTC
TRBD1	TRBV4-1	.	TRBJ1-4	CASSQKTGGAKGFVTNEKLFF	TGCGCCAGCAGCCAGAAGACAGGGGGCGCGAAGGGGTTTGTAACTAATGAAAAACTGTTTTTT
TRBD2	TRBV5-4	.	TRBJ2-3	CASSYGTSGRNTDTQYF	TGTGCCAGCAGCTACGGGACTAGCGGGAGGAACACAGATACGCAGTATTTT
TRBD1	TRBV29-1	.	TRBJ2-1	CSVKTFAGTGKFF	TGCAGCGTTAAAACCTTTGCTGGGACAGGCAAGTTCTTC
.	TRBV6-5	few	TRBJ1-2	CASSLSAAPYGYTF	TGTGCCAGCAGCCTCTCGGCAGCGCCCTATGGCTACACCTTC
.	TRBV4-2	few	TRBJ2-5	CASSQDWTVWETQYF	TGTGCCAGCAGCCAAGATTGGACAGTCTGGGAGACCCAGTACTTC
.	TRBV14	few	TRBJ2-2	CASSQALLTGELFF	TGTGCCAGCAGCCAAGCCCTACTCACCGGGGAGCTGTTTTTT
.	TRBV7-2	.	TRBJ2-3	CASSFNSGKDTQYF	TGTGCCAGCAGCTTCAATAGTGGTAAAGATACGCAGTATTTT
TRBD2	TRBV6-4	few	TRBJ2-1	CASSPTSGRLVGNEQFF	TGTGCCAGCAGTCCGACTAGCGGGAGACTAGTTGGGAATGAGCAGTTCTTC
.	TRBV27	.	TRBJ2-2	CASSFYPSRTGELFF	TGTGCCAGCAGTTTTTACCCAAGTCGCACCGGGGAGCTGTTTTTT
.	TRBV7-9	.	TRBJ2-7	CASILVKDSYEQYF	TGTGCCAGCATCCTCGTAAAGGACTCCTACGAGCAGTACTTC
TRBD1	TRBV28	.	TRBJ1-4	CASSSMRNRGDEKLFF	TGTGCCAGCAGTTCAATGAGGAACAGGGGCGATGAAAAACTGTTTTTT
.	TRBV7-9	few	TRBJ2-3	CASSAGGGGLTDTQYF	TGTGCCAGCAGCGCTGGAGGGGGTGGCCTCACAGATACGCAGTATTTT
TRBD1	TRBV7-9	few	TRBJ2-1	CASSAGGHEQFF	TGTGCCAGCAGCGCAGGGGGACATGAGCAGTTCTTC
.	TRBV18	.	TRBJ2-5	CASSFSPHGGPMGQETQYF	TGTGCCAGCTCATTCTCCCCCCACGGAGGGCCAATGGGACAAGAGACCCAGTACTTC
.	TRBV5-1	few	TRBJ2-1	CASSIQGGSYNEQFF	TGCGCCAGCTCAATACAGGGAGGGTCCTACAATGAGCAGTTCTTC
.	TRBV19	once	TRBJ2-2	CASENNFYTGELFF	TGTGCCAGTGAGAACAATTTTTACACCGGGGAGCTGTTTTTT
TRBD1	TRBV7-8	.	TRBJ1-5	CASSLGRGTVVQPQHF	TGTGCCAGCAGCTTGGGCAGGGGGACGGTGGTTCAGCCCCAGCATTTT
TRBD2	TRBV11-3	few	TRBJ2-5	CASSLAGGPGETQYF	TGTGCCAGCAGCTTAGCGGGAGGACCCGGAGAGACCCAGTACTTC